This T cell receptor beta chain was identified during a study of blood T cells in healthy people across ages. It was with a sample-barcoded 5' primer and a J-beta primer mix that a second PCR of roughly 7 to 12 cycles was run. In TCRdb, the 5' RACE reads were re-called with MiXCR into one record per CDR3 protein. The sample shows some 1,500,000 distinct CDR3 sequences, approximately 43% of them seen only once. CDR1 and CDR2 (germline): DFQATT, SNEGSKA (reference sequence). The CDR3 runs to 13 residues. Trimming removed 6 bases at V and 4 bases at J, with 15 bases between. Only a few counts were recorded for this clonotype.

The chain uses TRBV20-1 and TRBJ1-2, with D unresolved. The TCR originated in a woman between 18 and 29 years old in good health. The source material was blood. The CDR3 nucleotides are TGCAGTGCGCCTCGAAAGGCGGGCTATGGCTACACCTTC. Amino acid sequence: CSAPRKAGYGYTF.